This entry features one T cell receptor (beta chain) sequence. Its antigen remains unidentified. The data stem from a study of cytomegalovirus exposure and HLA in healthy donors. The germline V gene has CDR1 LGHNA and CDR2 YSLEER. V shed 4 bases and J shed 0 bases, with 13 bases lying between them. The CDR3 extends over 15 amino acids. In the PCR, 60 Vbeta and 13 Jbeta primers were used. Data came from immunoSEQ multiplex PCR; TCRdb stores just in-frame clones and leaves some out. The sample lists 95,000 to 110,000 clones, approximately 78% occurring once. Findings and caveats of the study: Segments of the TCR beta V type were, in most cases, productive about 87% or about 30% of the time in an earlier analysis. Rarity characterized most TCR sequences, yet some public TCRs appeared in many donors. In a later analysis, a genetic analysis reported fewer productive-TCR N-insertions in an Asian-associated ancestry cluster than the cohort average.

V is TRBV4-3 and J is TRBJ2-7; D gene uncertain. The clonotype originates from a woman aged 40 to 55 in good health and CMV-seronegative. Sample: PBMCs. The CDR3 DNA reads as TGCGCCAGCAGCCCCGAATTGGCCAGCTCCTACGAGCAGTACTTC. Amino acid sequence: CASSPELASSYEQYF.